The 23 T cell receptor beta chains listed next were all sequenced from one sample in a study of vaccination and CD4 T cells after COVID-19. Sequencing of the DNA from cultured CD4+ T cells was carried out with the Oncomine TCR Beta short-read assay. TCRdb fed the PCR reads into MiXCR, producing one record per CDR3 protein. This table has roughly 11,000 distinct CDR3 sequences, approximately 61% appearing once. These receptors have no identified antigens. Stated treatment: roughly ten-day PBMC culture with coronavirus spike peptide pools or control peptides (ViraFEST assay). Source material: CD4+ T cells from blood, cultured in vitro. These TCRs come from a human donor who had recovered from COVID-19.

This rearrangement joins TRBV19 to TRBJ1-5; D possibly corresponds to TRBD1 (6 bases). V lost 9 bases, J lost 4 bases, and 19 bases lay in between. The germline V gene encodes CDR1 LNHDA and CDR2 SQIVND (reference sequence). The CDR3 extends over 15 amino acids. CDR3 loop: CASRALEGVNQPQHF. CDR3 sequence (DNA): TGTGCCAGCCGGGCTCTCGAGGGGGTGAATCAGCCCCAGCATTTT.

The chain joins TRBV7-9 to TRBJ1-2; 7 positions match TRBD1. This CDR3 has 14 residues. The germline CDR1 and CDR2 sequences are SEHNR and FQNEAQ (reference sequence). V gave up 1 base and J gave up 5 bases; unmatched junction bases: 4. The CDR3 spells CASSLEATGYGYTF. For the CDR3, the DNA is TGTGCCAGCAGCTTAGAGGCGACAGGGTATGGCTACACCTTC.

This clonotype was recorded once. This chain joins TRBV6-2 or TRBV6-3 and TRBJ2-3; tentatively, D is TRBD1 or TRBD2 (5 bases each). The CDR3 is 14 residues long. Germline loops: CDR1 MNHEY, CDR2 SVGEGT. V lost 2 bases and J 2 bases, leaving 8 bases between the germline ends. The CDR3 is CASSYRDHTDTQYF. The CDR3 DNA reads as TGTGCCAGCAGTTACAGGGACCACACAGATACGCAGTATTTT.

The V call is TRBV18, the J call TRBJ1-2, with 8 nucleotides matching TRBD1. Trimming cost V 5 bases and J 3 bases; bases outside gene matches: 5. Germline values: CDR1 KGHSH, CDR2 LQKENI. The CDR3 is 14 residues long. The CDR3 sequence is CASSMTGEHYGYTF. The CDR3 DNA reads TGTGCCAGCTCAATGACAGGGGAACACTATGGCTACACCTTC.

This clonotype was found a few times. The J gene is TRBJ2-7, the V gene TRBV15; D unclear. The CDR3 has 12 residues. Germline CDR1 LNHNV, CDR2 YYDKDF (reference sequence). V dropped 1 base and J dropped 6 bases, with 7 bases sitting between them. The CDR3 loop reads CATSRGGSEQYF. The CDR3 DNA follows: TGTGCCACCAGCAGAGGGGGATCCGAGCAGTACTTC.

CDR3 protein: CASSVRTGSYNSPLHF. The CDR3 bases are TGTGCCAGCAGTGTCCGGACAGGCTCCTATAATTCACCCCTCCACTTT. The chain uses TRBV2 and TRBJ1-6; TRBD1 agrees at 7 bases. The V gene end was trimmed by 4 bases and the J gene end by 0 bases; junction bases not matched to a gene: 3. The length of the CDR3 is 16 residues. Germline assignment: CDR1 SNHLY and CDR2 FYNNEI.

This clonotype was seen more than once but under ten times. The chain uses TRBV28 and TRBJ1-5; D possibly corresponds to TRBD1 (6 bases). The CDR3 consists of 15 residues. Germline values: CDR1 MDHEN, CDR2 SYDVKM. Trimming took off 5 bases at V and 0 bases at J, with 11 bases between the two ends. CDR3 loop: CASSARTVSNQPQHF. CDR3 bases: TGTGCCAGCAGTGCCCGGACAGTTAGCAATCAGCCCCAGCATTTT.

Points on this clonotype: This may come from a read error, since a much larger clone is one base off. The chain links TRBV19 to TRBJ1-5; D gene unclear. CDR3 length: 14 residues. V lost 6 bases and J lost 0, with 9 bases in between. Germline V gene lookup returns CDR1 LNHDA and CDR2 SQIVND (reference sequence). Here the CDR3 DNA reads TGTGCCAGTAGGAGGAGAGATAGCAATCAGCCCCAGCATTTT. It specifies CASRRRDSNQPQHF.

CDR3 loop: CASSFRALPGLAGYEQYF. CDR3 coding DNA: TGTGCCAGCAGTTTTAGGGCCCTTCCAGGACTAGCGGGTTACGAGCAGTACTTC. J is TRBJ2-7 and V is TRBV27; 11 nucleotides match TRBD2. Unmatched junction bases numbered 14, after V lost 3 bases and J lost 4 bases. The CDR3 is 18 residues long. Germline V gene data show CDR1 as MNHEY and CDR2 as SMNVEV (reference sequence).

V is TRBV20-1 and J is TRBJ2-5, with TRBD2 matching 7 bases. CDR3 size: 15 residues. The trim removed 6 bases at V and 0 bases at J, leaving 10 bases unmatched. CDR1 and CDR2 from the germline V gene are DFQATT and SNEGSKA (reference sequence). This CDR3 reads CSARLPGLHQETQYF. DNA of the CDR3: TGCAGTGCGCGACTCCCGGGACTACACCAAGAGACCCAGTACTTC.

The CDR3 loop is CASSSGLADYKNIQYF. The DNA of the CDR3 is TGTGCCAGTAGTTCTGGACTAGCGGATTACAAAAACATTCAGTACTTC. The gene calls are TRBV19 and TRBJ2-4; TRBD2 matches at 10 bases. This CDR3 comprises 16 residues. The ends lost 5 bases at V and 3 bases at J; junction bases unmatched: 7. Looked up from germline, CDR1 is LNHDA and CDR2 is SQIVND (reference sequence).

The chain links TRBV10-3 to TRBJ2-1; D might be TRBD1 (5 bases). Germline V gene lookup returns CDR1 ENHRY and CDR2 SYGVKD. The CDR3 has 14 amino acids. With 1 base removed from V and 5 bases from J, the gap between germline ends came to 9 bases. The CDR3 nucleotides read TGTGCCATCAGTGAGTGGGGCAGGAACAATGAGCAGTTCTTC. Translation gives CAISEWGRNNEQFF.

V and J are TRBV12-3 or TRBV12-4 and TRBJ1-2, with D maybe TRBD1 (6 bases). The germline V and J ends were trimmed by 1 base and 0 bases, with 12 bases remaining between them. The length of the CDR3 is 16 residues. This CDR3 is CASSLGGAKPNYGYTF. In DNA, the CDR3 is TGTGCCAGCAGTTTAGGGGGGGCTAAACCTAACTATGGCTACACCTTC.

V usage is TRBV7-9 and J usage is TRBJ2-1; D is uncertain. Germline CDR1 SEHNR, CDR2 FQNEAQ (reference sequence). The CDR3 has 11 residues. V was clipped by 2 bases and J by 15 bases, with 11 bases between them. CDR3 DNA: TGTGCCAGCAGCTTACTGGGGTTCGCGTTCTTC. It yields the protein CASSLLGFAFF.

The V and J genes are TRBV19 and TRBJ2-1, with 10 bases lining up with TRBD2. Germline CDR1 LNHDA, CDR2 SQIVND (reference sequence). CDR3 length: 15 residues. Germline trimming cut 5 bases from V and 8 bases from J; bases unmatched to any gene: 9. The CDR3 sequence is CASSPAAGGQDEQFF. As DNA, the CDR3 is TGTGCCAGTAGTCCAGCAGCGGGGGGGCAAGATGAGCAGTTCTTC.

This clonotype was observed a handful of times. The chain links TRBV12-3 or TRBV12-4 to TRBJ1-6; D gene uncertain. V lost 4 bases to trimming and J lost 9 bases, with 13 bases between them. The CDR3 totals 14 residues. CDR3 residues: CASSYSGSLSPLHF. The CDR3 DNA follows: TGTGCCAGCAGTTACTCGGGGAGCCTTTCACCCCTCCACTTT.

This clonotype came up a few times. The chain's CDR3 is CASSKVVQGGNSPLHF. The CDR3 DNA reads as TGTGCCAGCAGCAAAGTGGTGCAGGGAGGGAATTCACCCCTCCACTTT. This chain connects TRBV21-1 to TRBJ1-6. TRBV21-1 corresponds to a pseudogene. The CDR3 is made up of 16 amino acids.

This clonotype was counted a few times. The CDR3 is CASSPWTDPISLNTEAFF. Written as DNA, the CDR3 is TGTGCCAGCAGTCCCTGGACAGATCCAATCTCCCTGAACACTGAAGCTTTCTTT. The J gene is TRBJ1-1, the V gene TRBV27; D is possibly TRBD1 (6 bases). This CDR3 is built from 18 residues. Germline CDR1 is MNHEY and CDR2 is SMNVEV (reference sequence). V was cut by 5 bases and J by 0 bases, with 22 bases left in between.

The CDR3 here is CSVLQGTGDGYTF. CDR3 sequence (DNA): TGCAGCGTTCTTCAAGGGACAGGGGATGGCTACACCTTC. V gene TRBV29-1 combines with J gene TRBJ1-2; 10 bases line up with TRBD1. The CDR3 length is 13 residues. CDR1 SQVTM and CDR2 ANQGSEA come from the germline V gene. V gave up 5 bases and J gave up 6 bases; unmatched junction bases: 6.

The rearrangement uses TRBV19 and TRBJ1-1, with unresolved D. Germline CDR1 reads LNHDA; CDR2 reads SQIVND (reference sequence). The V gene lost 4 bases and the J gene lost 1 base, with 13 bases spanning the gap. The CDR3 spans 15 residues. In DNA, the CDR3 is TGTGCCAGTAGTACCATGTCATTCGAGAACACTGAAGCTTTCTTT. Protein: CASSTMSFENTEAFF.

In its sample, this clonotype ranks as medium-sized. This CDR3 is CATSERGYGQHF. The CDR3 coding sequence is TGTGCCACCAGCGAGCGGGGGTATGGCCAGCATTTT. The chain couples TRBV15 to TRBJ1-5; possibly TRBD1 for D (5 bases). Germline V gene data show CDR1 as LNHNV and CDR2 as YYDKDF (reference sequence). The CDR3 is made up of 12 amino acids. The germline V and J ends were trimmed by 5 bases and 12 bases, with 14 bases remaining between them.

This clonotype came up a few times. The chain recombines TRBV11-2 with TRBJ2-1, with D perhaps TRBD2 (6 bases). The J call could be wrong; TRBJ2-7 is a better fit for the DNA end. Germline CDR1 is SGHAT and CDR2 is FQNNGV. The CDR3 runs to 14 residues. The CDR3 is CASSPRSGVGEQYF. The CDR3 nucleotides are TGTGCCAGCAGCCCGCGATCGGGGGTAGGCGAGCAGTACTTC.

The chain uses TRBV7-9 and TRBJ1-4, with D perhaps matching TRBD1 (6 bases). The CDR3 has 14 amino acids. V was pared by 6 bases and J by 8 bases, with 16 bases between. CDR1 and CDR2 (germline): SEHNR, FQNEAQ (reference sequence). Here the CDR3 DNA reads TGTGCCAGCAGTTATCAGGGGCGGGCCGAAAAACTGTTTTTT. It specifies CASSYQGRAEKLFF.